Sequencing of this T cell receptor beta chain was carried out in a study of immune cell composition in non-small cell lung cancer. Genomic DNA came from frozen unsorted single-cell suspensions. The data were produced by immunoSEQ multiplex PCR, yet TCRdb's version contains in-frame clones alone and is incomplete. This sample carries some 4,500 clones, 76% of them seen once, and the ten largest clones take more than 9.5%. Concerning this clone: What it binds is unknown.

Study-wide results and limits: Clones >0.5% enriched in tumour were rarer in adenocarcinoma (roughly 35%) than squamous (about 80%).

The CDR3 has 17 amino acids. Trimming cost V 0 bases and J 8 bases; bases outside gene matches: 9. CDR1 and CDR2 from the germline V gene are SGHTA and FQGNSA. The sequenced sample consisted of lung tumor tissue. V gene TRBV7-2 combines with J gene TRBJ2-1, with 11 positions matching TRBD2. The sequence came from a human donor with non-small cell lung cancer. CDR3 sequence reads: CASSLAVLAGGGYEQFF. The DNA of the CDR3 is TGTGCCAGCAGCTTAGCGGTTCTAGCGGGAGGTGGGTATGAGCAGTTCTTC.